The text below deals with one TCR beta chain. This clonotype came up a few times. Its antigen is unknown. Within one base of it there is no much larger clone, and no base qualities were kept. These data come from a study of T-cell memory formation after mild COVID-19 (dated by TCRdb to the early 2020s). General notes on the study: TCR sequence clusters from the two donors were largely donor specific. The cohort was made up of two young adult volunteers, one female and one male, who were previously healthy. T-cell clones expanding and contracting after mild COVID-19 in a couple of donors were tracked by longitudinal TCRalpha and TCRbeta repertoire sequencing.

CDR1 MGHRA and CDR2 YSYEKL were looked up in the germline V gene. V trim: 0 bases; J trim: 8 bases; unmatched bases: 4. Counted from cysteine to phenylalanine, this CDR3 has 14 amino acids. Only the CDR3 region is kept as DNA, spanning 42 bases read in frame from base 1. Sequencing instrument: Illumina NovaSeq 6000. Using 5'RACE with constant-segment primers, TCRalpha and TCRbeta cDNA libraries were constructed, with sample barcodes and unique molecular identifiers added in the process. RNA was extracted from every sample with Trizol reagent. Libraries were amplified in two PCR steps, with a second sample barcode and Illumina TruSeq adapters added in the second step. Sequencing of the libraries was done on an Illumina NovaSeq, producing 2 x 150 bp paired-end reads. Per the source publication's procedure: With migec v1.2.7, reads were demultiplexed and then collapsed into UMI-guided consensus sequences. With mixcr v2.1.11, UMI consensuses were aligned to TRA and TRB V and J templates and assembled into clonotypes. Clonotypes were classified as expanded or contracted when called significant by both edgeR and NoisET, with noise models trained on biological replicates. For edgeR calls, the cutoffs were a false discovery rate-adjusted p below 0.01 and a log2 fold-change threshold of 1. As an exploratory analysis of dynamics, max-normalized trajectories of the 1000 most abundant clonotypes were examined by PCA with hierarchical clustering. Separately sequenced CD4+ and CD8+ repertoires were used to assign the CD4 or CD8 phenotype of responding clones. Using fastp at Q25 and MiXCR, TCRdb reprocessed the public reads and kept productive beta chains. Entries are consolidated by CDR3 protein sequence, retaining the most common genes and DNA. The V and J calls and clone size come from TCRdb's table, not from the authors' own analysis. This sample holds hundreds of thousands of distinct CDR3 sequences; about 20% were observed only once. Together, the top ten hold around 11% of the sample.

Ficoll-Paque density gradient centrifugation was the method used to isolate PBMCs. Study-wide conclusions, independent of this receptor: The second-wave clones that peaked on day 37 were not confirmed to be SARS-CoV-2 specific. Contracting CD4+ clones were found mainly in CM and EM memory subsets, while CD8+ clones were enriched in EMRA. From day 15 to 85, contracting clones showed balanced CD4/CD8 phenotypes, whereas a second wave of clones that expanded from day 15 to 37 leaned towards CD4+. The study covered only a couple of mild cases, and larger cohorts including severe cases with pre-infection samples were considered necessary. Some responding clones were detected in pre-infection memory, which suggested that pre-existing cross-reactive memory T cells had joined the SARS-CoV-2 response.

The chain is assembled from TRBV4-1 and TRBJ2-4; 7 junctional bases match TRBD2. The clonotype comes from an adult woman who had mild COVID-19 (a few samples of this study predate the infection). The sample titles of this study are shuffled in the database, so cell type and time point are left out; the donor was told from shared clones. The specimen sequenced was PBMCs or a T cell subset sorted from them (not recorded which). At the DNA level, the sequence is TGCGCCAGCAGCCAAGATGGGGGGAGGGACATTCAGTACTTC. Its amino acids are CASSQDGGRDIQYF.